The 8 T cell receptor beta chains below were found in one sample sequenced in a study of T cells in women clearing cervical HPV infection. The protocol was immunoSEQ multiplex PCR, while the TCRdb copy is restricted to in-frame clones and leaves out a portion. The sample's table shows about 25,000 clones. Sequencing input: blood buffy coat. The source is a woman aged 18 to 75 with a cervical HPV16 infection that either progressed to CIN3+ or cleared (not recorded which).

For this clone: Coverage ceases 3 residues before the CDR3 finishes, and the germline J gene fills in the end. The V gene is TRBV2, the J gene TRBJ2-2; TRBD2 aligns across 12 bases. Trimming at V came to 6 bases and at J to 5 bases, leaving 4 bases not matched to a gene. CDR1 is SNHLY, CDR2 FYNNEI, per germline. This CDR3 is built from 15 residues. The CDR3 DNA, read in part, is TGTGCCAGCAGGAGACTAGCGGGGGAAACCGGGGAG. It is translated as CASRRLAGETGE. The full CDR3 reads CASRRLAGETGELFF.

Of note for this clone: The read ends 3 residues shy of where the CDR3 ends; the end is completed using the germline J gene. The chain has TRBV7-2 and TRBJ2-6; no clear D gene. The CDR3 runs 15 residues. V lost 0 bases, J lost 0 bases, and 3 bases lay in between. The V gene's germline CDR1 is SGHTA and CDR2 FQGNSA. CDR3 DNA (partial): TGTGCCAGCAGCTTAGCAGGCTCTGGGGCCAACGTC. Translated: CASSLAGSGANV. The entire CDR3 protein reads CASSLAGSGANVLTF.

On this clone itself: With the read ending 3 residues before the CDR3 end, the germline J gene is used to fill in that end. The J gene is TRBJ1-5, the V gene TRBV2; tentatively, D is TRBD1 (5 bases). CDR3 size: 13 residues. V gave up 6 bases and J gave up 3 bases, with 9 bases separating them. Germline CDR1 SNHLY, CDR2 FYNNEI. The CDR3 bases that were read are TGTGCCAGCAGCGACAGTTACAATCAGCCC. The encoded protein is CASSDSYNQP. The full CDR3 protein is CASSDSYNQPQHF. The full variable domain, rest sourced from reference TRBV2 and TRBJ1-5, is EPEVTQTPSHQVTQMGQEVILRCVPISNHLYFYWYRQILGQKVEFLVSFYNNEISEKSEIFDDQFSVERPDGSNFTLKIRSTKLEDSAMYFCASSDSYNQPQHFGDGTRLSIL.

Concerning this clone: A junction end diverges from the germline sequence, so it may reflect a read error. The read ends 3 residues early relative to the CDR3; the germline J gene fills the gap. Other DNA variants within this sample encode the same CDR3. The V gene is TRBV19, the J gene TRBJ1-1, with a possible D match to TRBD1 (6 bases). Germline values: CDR1 LNHDA, CDR2 SQIVND (reference sequence). This CDR3 is 14 amino acids long. Partial CDR3 DNA: TGTGCTAGTAGTATCGGACAGATGAACACTGAA. As protein: CASSIGQMNTE. The full CDR3 sequence reads CASSIGQMNTEAFF.

A word on this clone: From the germline J gene comes the end of the CDR3, since the read stops 3 residues before it. The gene calls are TRBV7-2 and TRBJ1-2; unclear D gene. There are 13 residues in the CDR3. The germline V gene has CDR1 SGHTA and CDR2 FQGNSA. CDR3 bases read: TGTGCCAGCAGCCTCGGCGGAGTCTACGAC. Amino acids: CASSLGGVYD. The CDR3 as a whole reads CASSLGGVYDYTF.

Notes on this clone: With the read ending 3 residues before the CDR3 end, the germline J gene is used to fill in that end. The chain is built from TRBV10-3 and TRBJ1-5, with 8 bases lining up with TRBD1. Germline assignment: CDR1 ENHRY and CDR2 SYGVKD. This CDR3 comprises 16 residues. The V gene end was trimmed by 1 base and the J gene end by 2 bases; junction bases not matched to a gene: 4. The CDR3 is CAISEWGTGRNQPQHF. CDR3 bases read: TGTGCCATCAGTGAGTGGGGGACAGGTCGCAATCAGCCC.

A remark on this clone: The read comes to an end 3 residues before the CDR3 does, leaving the germline J gene to fill in the end. V is TRBV30 and J is TRBJ2-3, with 9 bases fitting TRBD2. V was pared by 2 bases and J by 0 bases, with 3 bases of the junction left unmatched. CDR1 is GTSNPN, CDR2 SVGIG, per germline (reference sequence). CDR3 length: 15 residues. CDR3 bases read: TGTGCCTGGAGTTCTAGCGGGGCGAGCACAGATACG. Amino acid sequence: CAWSSSGASTDT. The CDR3 reads in full as CAWSSSGASTDTQYF.

With respect to this clone: The read stops 3 residues short of the end of the CDR3; the missing end is completed from the germline J gene. V and J are TRBV4-1 and TRBJ1-6; perhaps TRBD1 as D (5 bases). V was cut by 5 bases and J by 4 bases, with 12 bases left in between. There are 15 residues in the CDR3. Per the germline V gene, CDR1 is MGHRA and CDR2 is YSYEKL. The covered CDR3 bases are TGCGCCAGCAGCTCGCGGACAAGTTATAATTCACCC. Amino acid sequence: CASSSRTSYNSP. The whole CDR3 reads CASSSRTSYNSPLHF.